The rows below give T cell receptor beta chains drawn from one sample of a study of blood T cell repertoires in COVID-19. Libraries were prepared by immunoSEQ multiplex PCR; TCRdb keeps only in-frame clonotypes and omits some of them. The data contain about 150,000 clones, about 85% of them singletons. The sequencing input was PBMCs or T cells enriched from blood (not recorded which). The receptors were gathered from a woman aged 50 to 65 who had recovered from COVID-19. Each CDR3 is given with its conserved first and last residue. A D gene is named only where the DNA matches it firmly. Clone size, where shown, is once, few, many, or a class for clones that have expanded.

J gene | V gene | clone size | D gene | CDR3 protein | CDR3 DNA
TRBJ1-2 | TRBV21-1 | . | . | CASSYRGYGYTF | TGTGCCAGCAGCTACAGGGGCTATGGCTACACCTTC
TRBJ2-7 | TRBV5-1 | . | TRBD1 | CASSLDGLRTGKEQYF | TGCGCCAGCAGCTTGGATGGATTGAGGACAGGAAAAGAGCAGTACTTC
TRBJ1-5 | TRBV6-1 | . | TRBD1 | CASSLTRQGDQPQHF | TGTGCCAGCAGTCTCACCCGACAGGGGGATCAGCCCCAGCATTTT
TRBJ2-7 | TRBV28 | few | TRBD1 | CASRDSAYEQYF | TGTGCCAGCCGGGACAGCGCTTACGAGCAGTACTTC
TRBJ1-5 | TRBV6-2/TRBV6-3 | . | TRBD1 | CASSSGGTGNQPQHF | TGTGCCAGCAGTTCAGGTGGGACAGGCAATCAGCCCCAGCATTTT
TRBJ2-3 | TRBV19 | . | . | CASSITGSGTSTDTQYF | TGTGCCAGTAGTATAACTGGTAGCGGTACTAGCACAGATACGCAGTATTTT
TRBJ2-6 | TRBV4-2 | . | . | CASSQTSASGANVLTF | TGTGCCAGCAGCCAAACGAGTGCCTCTGGGGCCAACGTCCTGACTTTC
TRBJ2-1 | TRBV5-4 | . | TRBD2 | CASSLLLSAGGLDEQFF | TGTGCCAGCAGCTTGTTGCTATCGGCGGGAGGGCTGGATGAGCAGTTCTTC
TRBJ2-1 | TRBV19 | once | TRBD1 | CASSIWAGQGATLYNEQFF | TGTGCCAGTAGTATATGGGCTGGACAGGGGGCGACCCTCTACAATGAGCAGTTCTTC
TRBJ1-2 | TRBV6-5 | few | TRBD1 | CASSSLPGQGNYGYTF | TGTGCCAGCAGTTCCCTTCCGGGACAGGGAAACTATGGCTACACCTTC
TRBJ1-5 | TRBV6-5 | few | . | CASSYSQLGQPQHF | TGTGCCAGCAGTTACTCACAGTTGGGTCAGCCCCAGCATTTT
TRBJ2-3 | TRBV6-5 | . | TRBD2 | CASSLTSGRATNTQYF | TGTGCCAGCAGTTTGACTAGCGGGAGGGCCACAAATACGCAGTATTTT
TRBJ2-2 | TRBV3-1/TRBV3-2 | . | TRBD1 | CASSQGQGRTGELFF | TGTGCCAGCAGCCAGGGACAGGGGCGCACCGGGGAGCTGTTTTTT
TRBJ1-4 | TRBV5-1 | once | TRBD1 | CASRQMGQGHEKLFF | TGCGCCAGCAGACAGATGGGACAGGGTCACGAAAAACTGTTTTTT
TRBJ2-7 | TRBV10-1 | . | TRBD2 | CASKPPVTSGPYEQYF | TGCGCCAGCAAGCCCCCCGTGACTAGCGGCCCCTACGAGCAGTACTTC
TRBJ2-7 | TRBV11-3 | . | . | CASSFRVTYEQYF | TGTGCCAGCAGCTTCAGGGTCACCTACGAGCAGTACTTC
TRBJ1-2 | TRBV14 | few | . | CASSQENRANGYTF | TGTGCCAGCAGCCAAGAGAACAGGGCCAATGGCTACACCTTC
TRBJ1-5 | TRBV6-5 | . | . | CASSFRGQPQHF | TGTGCCAGCAGTTTCAGGGGTCAGCCCCAGCATTTT
TRBJ1-1 | TRBV3-1/TRBV3-2 | . | . | CASSLLGPTEAFF | TGTGCCAGCAGCCTTCTCGGTCCGACTGAAGCTTTCTTT
TRBJ2-1 | TRBV24-1 | . | . | CATSTHQSHNEQFF | TGTGCCACCAGTACGCACCAGTCACACAATGAGCAGTTCTTC
TRBJ1-2 | TRBV18 | . | . | CASSLAADSNYGYTF | TGTGCCAGCTCCCTGGCGGCGGACTCTAACTATGGCTACACCTTC
TRBJ1-3 | TRBV9 | . | TRBD1 | CASSGGQGSRNTIYF | TGTGCCAGCAGCGGGGGACAGGGCTCACGAAACACCATATATTTT
TRBJ2-2 | TRBV4-1 | . | . | CASSQVTGSANTGELFF | TGCGCCAGCAGCCAAGTCACAGGAAGCGCGAACACCGGGGAGCTGTTTTTT
TRBJ2-7 | TRBV9 | . | . | CASSAGFYEQYF | TGTGCCAGCAGCGCGGGGTTTTACGAGCAGTACTTC
TRBJ2-5 | TRBV24-1 | . | . | CATSRGGQETQYF | TGTGCCACCAGTCGAGGGGGTCAAGAGACCCAGTACTTC
TRBJ1-1 | TRBV27 | few | . | CASRFRGPTEAFF | TGTGCCAGCAGATTCAGGGGCCCCACTGAAGCTTTCTTT
TRBJ1-3 | TRBV18 | . | . | CASSPILDSSGNTIYF | TGTGCCAGCTCACCGATTCTCGACAGCTCTGGAAACACCATATATTTT
TRBJ2-3 | TRBV11-2 | . | . | CASSPARATDTQYF | TGTGCCAGCAGCCCCGCCAGGGCCACAGATACGCAGTATTTT
TRBJ1-2 | TRBV6-4 | . | TRBD1 | CASSDSMGTGFGYTF | TGTGCCAGCAGTGACTCGATGGGGACAGGGTTTGGCTACACCTTC
TRBJ2-7 | TRBV7-9 | . | . | CASSLASGPYEQYF | TGTGCCAGCAGCTTAGCCAGCGGTCCCTACGAGCAGTACTTC
TRBJ1-1 | TRBV3-1/TRBV3-2 | . | . | CASSPLGTGTEAFF | TGTGCCAGCAGCCCCCTAGGCACGGGCACTGAAGCTTTCTTT
TRBJ1-2 | TRBV3-1/TRBV3-2 | . | . | CASSQDTLGGASGYTF | TGTGCCAGCAGCCAAGACACGTTAGGGGGGGCGAGTGGCTACACCTTC
TRBJ1-2 | TRBV4-1 | . | . | CASSQGRDSISYGYTF | TGCGCCAGCAGCCAAGGCCGAGACAGCATCTCATATGGCTACACCTTC
TRBJ2-6 | TRBV7-9 | . | . | CASSLQTPREKSVLTF | TGTGCCAGCAGCTTACAGACTCCCCGGGAGAAGAGCGTCCTGACTTTC
TRBJ1-1 | TRBV2 | . | TRBD1 | CASKPDRGRSSNTEAFF | TGTGCCAGCAAGCCGGACAGGGGGCGCAGCTCCAACACTGAAGCTTTCTTT
TRBJ2-5 | TRBV11-1 | . | . | CASSSERGSETQYF | TGTGCCAGCAGCTCTGAACGAGGGAGTGAGACCCAGTACTTC
TRBJ2-2 | TRBV18 | . | TRBD2 | CASSPSGRDTGELFF | TGTGCCAGCTCCCCTAGCGGGAGAGACACCGGGGAGCTGTTTTTT
TRBJ1-2 | TRBV19 | . | TRBD1 | CASSRTGQGEGGYTF | TGTGCCAGTAGTAGAACGGGACAGGGGGAGGGTGGCTACACCTTC
TRBJ1-2 | TRBV12-3/TRBV12-4 | . | . | CASRIDQNGYTF | TGTGCCAGCAGAATTGATCAGAATGGCTACACCTTC
TRBJ2-6 | TRBV2 | . | TRBD1 | CASREGTGSGANVLTF | TGTGCCAGCAGGGAAGGGACAGGTTCTGGGGCCAACGTCCTGACTTTC
TRBJ1-1 | TRBV7-9 | . | TRBD1 | CASSSPPGGTEAFF | TGTGCCAGCAGCTCCCCGCCAGGGGGGACTGAAGCTTTCTTT
TRBJ2-2 | TRBV6-2/TRBV6-3 | . | TRBD1 | CASSGRQGANGELFF | TGTGCCAGCAGTGGACGACAGGGGGCCAACGGGGAGCTGTTTTTT
TRBJ2-7 | TRBV28 | . | TRBD1 | CASSLADRAYEQYF | TGTGCCAGCAGTTTAGCTGACAGGGCCTACGAGCAGTACTTC
TRBJ2-7 | TRBV6-5 | . | TRBD2 | CASRLAGGSYEQYF | TGTGCCAGCAGACTAGCGGGAGGATCCTACGAGCAGTACTTC
TRBJ1-5 | TRBV5-1 | . | TRBD1 | CASSLGDRAGQPQHF | TGCGCCAGCAGCTTGGGGGACAGGGCCGGACAGCCCCAGCATTTT
TRBJ2-3 | TRBV12-3/TRBV12-4 | . | . | CASSFQGTQYF | TGTGCCAGCAGTTTCCAGGGTACGCAGTATTTT
TRBJ2-1 | TRBV9 | . | . | CASSVSGNEGNEQFF | TGTGCCAGCAGCGTATCAGGGAACGAAGGCAATGAGCAGTTCTTC
TRBJ2-6 | TRBV28 | . | . | CATVTAGANVLTF | TGTGCCACCGTAACAGCTGGGGCCAACGTCCTGACTTTC
TRBJ2-7 | TRBV28 | . | TRBD1 | CASSPNRGRALWEQYF | TGTGCCAGCAGTCCCAACAGGGGTCGGGCCCTATGGGAGCAGTACTTC
TRBJ1-4 | TRBV18 | . | TRBD1 | CASSPVTGGEKLFF | TGTGCCAGCTCACCCGTGACAGGGGGGGAAAAACTGTTTTTT
TRBJ1-3 | TRBV9 | . | . | CASTGPGNTIYF | TGTGCCAGCACTGGGCCAGGAAACACCATATATTTT
TRBJ2-1 | TRBV7-9 | few | . | CASSLGADEQFF | TGTGCCAGCAGCTTAGGGGCTGATGAGCAGTTCTTC
TRBJ1-2 | TRBV14 | . | . | CASSQGSRYGYTF | TGTGCCAGCAGCCAAGGGAGTCGGTATGGCTACACCTTC
TRBJ2-1 | TRBV27 | . | TRBD2 | CASSLSLAGASEQFF | TGTGCCAGCAGTTTATCCCTAGCGGGAGCTAGTGAGCAGTTCTTC
TRBJ2-7 | TRBV12-5 | . | . | CASGRTGLYEQYF | TGTGCTAGTGGACGAACAGGGCTTTACGAGCAGTACTTC
TRBJ2-7 | TRBV28 | . | . | CASSVQGNEQYF | TGTGCCAGCAGCGTGCAGGGGAACGAGCAGTACTTC
TRBJ2-1 | TRBV7-2 | few | . | CASSSGKEQFF | TGTGCCAGCAGCTCAGGGAAGGAGCAGTTCTTC
TRBJ2-3 | TRBV6-5 | . | . | CASSYSPGADTQYF | TGTGCCAGCAGTTACTCGCCGGGGGCAGATACGCAGTATTTT
TRBJ2-3 | TRBV19 | . | TRBD1 | CASIPDRGSTDTQYF | TGTGCCAGTATCCCCGACAGGGGTAGCACAGATACGCAGTATTTT
TRBJ2-4 | TRBV7-9 | . | . | CASSPPWTQKNIQYF | TGTGCCAGCAGCCCACCCTGGACACAGAAAAACATTCAGTACTTC